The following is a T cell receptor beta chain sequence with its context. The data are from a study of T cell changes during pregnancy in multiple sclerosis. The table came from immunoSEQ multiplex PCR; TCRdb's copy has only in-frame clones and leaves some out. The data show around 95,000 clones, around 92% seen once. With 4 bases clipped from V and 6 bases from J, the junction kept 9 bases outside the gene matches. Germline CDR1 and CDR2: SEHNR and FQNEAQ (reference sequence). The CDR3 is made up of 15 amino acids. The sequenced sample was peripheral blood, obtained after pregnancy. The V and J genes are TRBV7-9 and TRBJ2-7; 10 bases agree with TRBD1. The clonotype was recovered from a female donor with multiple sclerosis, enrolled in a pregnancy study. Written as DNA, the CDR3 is TGTGCCAGCAGCTCCACCCGACAGGGGGCATCCGAGCAGTACTTC. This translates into CASSSTRQGASEQYF.